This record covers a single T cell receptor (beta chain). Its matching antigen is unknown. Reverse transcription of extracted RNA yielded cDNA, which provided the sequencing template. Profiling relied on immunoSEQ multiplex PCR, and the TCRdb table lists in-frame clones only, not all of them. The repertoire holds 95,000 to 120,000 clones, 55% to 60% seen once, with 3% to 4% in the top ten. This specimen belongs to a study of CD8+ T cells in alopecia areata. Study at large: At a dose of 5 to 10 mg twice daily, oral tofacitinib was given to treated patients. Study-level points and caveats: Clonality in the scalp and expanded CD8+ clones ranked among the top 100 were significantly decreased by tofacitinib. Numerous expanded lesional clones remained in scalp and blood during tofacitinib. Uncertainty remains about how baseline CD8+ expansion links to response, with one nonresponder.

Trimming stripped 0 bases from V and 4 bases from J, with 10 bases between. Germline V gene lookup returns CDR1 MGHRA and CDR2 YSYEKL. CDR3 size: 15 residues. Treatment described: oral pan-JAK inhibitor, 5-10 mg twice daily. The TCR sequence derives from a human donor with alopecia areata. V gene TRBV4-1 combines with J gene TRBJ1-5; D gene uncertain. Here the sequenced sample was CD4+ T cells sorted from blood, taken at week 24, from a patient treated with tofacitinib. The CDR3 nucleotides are TGCGCCAGCAGCCAAGATACGGTGGTGAATCAGCCCCAGCATTTT. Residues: CASSQDTVVNQPQHF.